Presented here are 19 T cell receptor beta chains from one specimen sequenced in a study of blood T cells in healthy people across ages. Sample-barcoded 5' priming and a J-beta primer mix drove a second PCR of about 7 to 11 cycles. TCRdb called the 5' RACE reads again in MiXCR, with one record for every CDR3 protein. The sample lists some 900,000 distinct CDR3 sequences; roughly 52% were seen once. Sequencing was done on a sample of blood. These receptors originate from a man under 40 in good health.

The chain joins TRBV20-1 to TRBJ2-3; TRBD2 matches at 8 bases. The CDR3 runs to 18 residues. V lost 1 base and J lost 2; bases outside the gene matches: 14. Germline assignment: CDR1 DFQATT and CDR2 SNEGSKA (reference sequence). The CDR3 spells CSARGGPGTSKPTDTQYF. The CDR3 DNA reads TGCAGTGCTAGAGGTGGCCCCGGGACTAGTAAGCCCACAGATACGCAGTATTTT.

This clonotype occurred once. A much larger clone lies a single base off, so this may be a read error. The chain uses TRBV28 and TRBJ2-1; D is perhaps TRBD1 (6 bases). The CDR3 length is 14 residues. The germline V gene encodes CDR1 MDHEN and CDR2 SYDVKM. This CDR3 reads CVSSQQDSYNEQFF. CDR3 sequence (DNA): TGTGTCAGCAGCCAACAGGACAGTTACAATGAGCAGTTCTTC. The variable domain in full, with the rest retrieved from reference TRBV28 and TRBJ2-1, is DVKVTQSSRYLVKRTGEKVFLECVQDMDHENMFWYRQDPGLGLRLIYFSYDVKMKEKGDIPEGYSVSREKKERFSLILESASTNQTSMYLCVSSQQDSYNEQFFGPGTRLTVL.

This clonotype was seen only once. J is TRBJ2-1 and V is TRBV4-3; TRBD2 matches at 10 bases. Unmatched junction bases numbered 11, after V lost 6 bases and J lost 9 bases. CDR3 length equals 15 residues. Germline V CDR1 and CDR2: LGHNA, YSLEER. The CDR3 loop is CASSPTAGGLREQFF. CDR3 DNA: TGCGCCAGCAGTCCCACAGCGGGGGGGTTACGTGAGCAGTTCTTC.

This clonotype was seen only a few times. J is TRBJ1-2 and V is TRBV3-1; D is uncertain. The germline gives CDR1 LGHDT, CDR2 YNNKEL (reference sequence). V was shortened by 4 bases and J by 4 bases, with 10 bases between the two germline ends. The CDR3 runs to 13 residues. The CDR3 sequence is CASSRPESYGYTF. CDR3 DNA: TGTGCCAGCAGCCGCCCAGAGTCCTATGGCTACACCTTC. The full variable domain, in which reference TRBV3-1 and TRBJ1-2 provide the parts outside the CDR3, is DTAVSQTPKYLVTQMGNDKSIKCEQNLGHDTMYWYKQDSKKFLKIMFSYNNKELIINETVPNRFSPKSPDKAHLNLHINSLELGDSAVYFCASSRPESYGYTFGSGTRLTVV.

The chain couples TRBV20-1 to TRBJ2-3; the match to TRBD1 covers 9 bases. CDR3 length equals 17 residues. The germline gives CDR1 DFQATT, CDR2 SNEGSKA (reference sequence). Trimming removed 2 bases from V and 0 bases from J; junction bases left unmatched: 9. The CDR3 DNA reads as TGCAGTGCTAGAACCTGGCGGGACAGGGTTAGCACAGATACGCAGTATTTT. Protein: CSARTWRDRVSTDTQYF.

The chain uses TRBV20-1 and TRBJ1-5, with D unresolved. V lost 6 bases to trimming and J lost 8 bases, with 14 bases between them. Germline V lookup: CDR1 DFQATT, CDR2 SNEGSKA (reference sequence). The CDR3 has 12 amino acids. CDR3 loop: CSALGQDKPQHF. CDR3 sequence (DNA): TGCAGTGCGTTGGGTCAAGATAAGCCCCAGCATTTT.

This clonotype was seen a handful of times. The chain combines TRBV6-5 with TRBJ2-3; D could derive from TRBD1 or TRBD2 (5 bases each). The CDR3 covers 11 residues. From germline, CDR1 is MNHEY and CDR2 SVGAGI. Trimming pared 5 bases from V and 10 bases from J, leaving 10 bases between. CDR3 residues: CASSNRGAQYF. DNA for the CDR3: TGTGCCAGCAGTAACCGGGGCGCGCAGTATTTT.

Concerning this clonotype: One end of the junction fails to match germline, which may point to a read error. CDR3 amino acids: CAIARVGNEQYF. For the CDR3, the DNA is TGCGCCATCGCCAGGGTAGGGAACGAGCAGTACTTC. The chain has TRBV10-3 and TRBJ2-5, with D possibly being TRBD1 (5 bases). The tail of the sequence fits TRBJ2-7 better, so the J call may be wrong. The germline V gene has CDR1 ENHRY and CDR2 SYGVKD. The CDR3 sequence is 12 residues long.

The CDR3 is CSARAPGYNEQFF. The CDR3 region has the DNA TGCAGTGCTAGAGCCCCGGGCTACAATGAGCAGTTCTTC. The chain couples TRBV20-1 to TRBJ2-1; D is undetermined. The CDR3 length is 13 residues. Trimming stripped 1 base from V and 3 bases from J, with 7 bases between. From germline, CDR1 is DFQATT and CDR2 SNEGSKA (reference sequence).

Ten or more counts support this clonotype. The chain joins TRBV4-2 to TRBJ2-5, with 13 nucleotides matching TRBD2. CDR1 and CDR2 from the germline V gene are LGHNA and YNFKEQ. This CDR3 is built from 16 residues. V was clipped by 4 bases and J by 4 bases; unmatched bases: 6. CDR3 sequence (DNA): TGTGCCAGCAGCCTTCAGACTAGCGGGGGGTCAGAGACCCAGTACTTC. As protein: CASSLQTSGGSETQYF.

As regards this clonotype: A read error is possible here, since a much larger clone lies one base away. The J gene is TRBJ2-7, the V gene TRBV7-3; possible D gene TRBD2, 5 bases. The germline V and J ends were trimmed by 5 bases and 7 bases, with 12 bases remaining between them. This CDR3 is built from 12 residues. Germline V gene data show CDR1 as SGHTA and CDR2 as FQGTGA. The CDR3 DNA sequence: TGTGCCAGCAGCGCCGCGGGTGGTGAGCAGTACTTC. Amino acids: CASSAAGGEQYF.

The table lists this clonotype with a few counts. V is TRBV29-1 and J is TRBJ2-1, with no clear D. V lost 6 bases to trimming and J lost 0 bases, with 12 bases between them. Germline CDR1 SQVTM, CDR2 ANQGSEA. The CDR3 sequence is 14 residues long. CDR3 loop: CSVGTRVSYNEQFF. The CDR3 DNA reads TGCAGCGTCGGTACCAGAGTCTCCTACAATGAGCAGTTCTTC.

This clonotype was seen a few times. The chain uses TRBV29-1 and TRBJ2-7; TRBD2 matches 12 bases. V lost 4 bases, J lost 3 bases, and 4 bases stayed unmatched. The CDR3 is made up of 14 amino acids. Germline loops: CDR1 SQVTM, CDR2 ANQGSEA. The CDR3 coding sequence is TGCAGCGTTGCGGCTAGCGGGGGGGACTACGAGCAGTACTTC. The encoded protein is CSVAASGGDYEQYF.

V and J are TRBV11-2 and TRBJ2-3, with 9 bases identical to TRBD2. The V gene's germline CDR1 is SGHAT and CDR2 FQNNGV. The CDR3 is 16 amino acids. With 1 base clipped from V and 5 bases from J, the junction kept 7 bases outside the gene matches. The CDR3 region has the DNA TGTGCCAGCAGCTTAGTTTTAGCGGGAGCGTTAGATACGCAGTATTTT. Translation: CASSLVLAGALDTQYF. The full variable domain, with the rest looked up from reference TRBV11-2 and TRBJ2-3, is EAGVAQSPRYKIIEKRQSVAFWCNPISGHATLYWYQQILGQGPKLLIQFQNNGVVDDSQLPKDRFSAERLKGVDSTLKIQPAKLEDSAVYLCASSLVLAGALDTQYFGPGTRLTVL.

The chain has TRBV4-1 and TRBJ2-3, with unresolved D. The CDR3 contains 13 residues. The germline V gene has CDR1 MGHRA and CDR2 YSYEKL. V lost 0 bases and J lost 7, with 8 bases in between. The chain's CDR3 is CASSQEPPNTQYF. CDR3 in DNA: TGCGCCAGCAGCCAAGAGCCCCCTAATACGCAGTATTTT.

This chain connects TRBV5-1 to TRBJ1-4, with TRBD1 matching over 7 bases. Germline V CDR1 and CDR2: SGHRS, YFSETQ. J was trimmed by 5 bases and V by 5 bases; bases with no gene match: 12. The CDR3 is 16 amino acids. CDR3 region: CASSTKGATKNEKLFF. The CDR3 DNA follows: TGCGCCAGCAGTACAAAGGGGGCGACGAAAAATGAAAAACTGTTTTTT.

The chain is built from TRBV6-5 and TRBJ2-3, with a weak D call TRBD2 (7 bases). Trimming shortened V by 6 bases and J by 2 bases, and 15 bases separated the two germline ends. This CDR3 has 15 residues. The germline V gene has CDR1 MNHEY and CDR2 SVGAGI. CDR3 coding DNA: TGTGCCAGCAGCCCACGGGGGGACATCACAGATACGCAGTATTTT. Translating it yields CASSPRGDITDTQYF.

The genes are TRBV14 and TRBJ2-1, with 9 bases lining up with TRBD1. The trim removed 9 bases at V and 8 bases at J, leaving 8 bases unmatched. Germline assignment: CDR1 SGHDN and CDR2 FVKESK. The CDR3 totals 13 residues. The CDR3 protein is CASRQGVRDEQFF. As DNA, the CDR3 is TGTGCCAGTAGACAGGGGGTCAGAGATGAGCAGTTCTTC.

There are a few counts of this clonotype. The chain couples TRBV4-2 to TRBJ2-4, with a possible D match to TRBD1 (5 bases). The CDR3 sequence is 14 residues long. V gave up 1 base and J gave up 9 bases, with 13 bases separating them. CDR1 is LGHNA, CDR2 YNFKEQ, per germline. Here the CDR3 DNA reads TGTGCCAGCAGCCAAGCTCAGGGCGTCCGCATTCAGTACTTC. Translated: CASSQAQGVRIQYF.